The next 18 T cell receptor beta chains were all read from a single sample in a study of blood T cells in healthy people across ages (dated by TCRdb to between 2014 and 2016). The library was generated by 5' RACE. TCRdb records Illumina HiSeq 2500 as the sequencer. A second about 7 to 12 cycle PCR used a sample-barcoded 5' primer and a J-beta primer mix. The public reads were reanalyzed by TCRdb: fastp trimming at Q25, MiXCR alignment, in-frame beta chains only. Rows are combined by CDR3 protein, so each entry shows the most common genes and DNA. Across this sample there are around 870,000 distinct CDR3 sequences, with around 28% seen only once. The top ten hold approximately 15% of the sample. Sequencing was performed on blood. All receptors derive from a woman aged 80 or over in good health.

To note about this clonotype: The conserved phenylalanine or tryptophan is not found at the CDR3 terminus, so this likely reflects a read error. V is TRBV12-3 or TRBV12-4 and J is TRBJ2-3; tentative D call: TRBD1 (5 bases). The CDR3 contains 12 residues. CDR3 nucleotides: TGTGCCAGCAGTTTCCAGACAGATGCGCAGTATTCT. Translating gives CASSFQTDAQYS.

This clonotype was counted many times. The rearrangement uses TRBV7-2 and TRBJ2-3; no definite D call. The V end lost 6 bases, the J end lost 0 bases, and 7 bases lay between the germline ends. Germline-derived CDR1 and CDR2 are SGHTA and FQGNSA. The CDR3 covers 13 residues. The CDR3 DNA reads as TGTGCCAGCAGTTTGCTCAGCACAGATACGCAGTATTTT. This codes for CASSLLSTDTQYF.

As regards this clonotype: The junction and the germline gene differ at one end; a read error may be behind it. The DNA for the CDR3 is TGCGCCGGCAGCCAAGCGTGGACAGGTCACGAGCAGTACTTC. It encodes CAGSQAWTGHEQYF. The genes are TRBV4-3 and TRBJ2-7; 7 nucleotides line up with TRBD1. The germline CDR1 and CDR2 sequences are LGHNA and YSLEER. The CDR3 extends over 14 amino acids.

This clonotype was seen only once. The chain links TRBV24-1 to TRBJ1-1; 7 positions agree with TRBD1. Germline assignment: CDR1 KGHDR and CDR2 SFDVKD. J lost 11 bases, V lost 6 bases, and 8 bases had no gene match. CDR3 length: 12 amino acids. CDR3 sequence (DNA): TGTGCCACCAGTTCCGAGGGGGCCGGGGCTTTCTTT. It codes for CATSSEGAGAFF.

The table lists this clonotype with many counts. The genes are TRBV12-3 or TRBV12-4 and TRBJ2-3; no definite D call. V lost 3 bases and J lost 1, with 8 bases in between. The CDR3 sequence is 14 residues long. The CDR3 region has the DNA TGTGCCAGCAGTTTTAGACATGGCACAGATACGCAGTATTTT. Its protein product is CASSFRHGTDTQYF.

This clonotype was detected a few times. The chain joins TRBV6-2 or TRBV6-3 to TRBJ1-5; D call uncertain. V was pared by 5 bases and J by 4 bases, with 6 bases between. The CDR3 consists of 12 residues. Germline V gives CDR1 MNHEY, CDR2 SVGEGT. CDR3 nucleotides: TGTGCCAGCAGTCGAGTTAATCAGCCCCAGCATTTT. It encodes CASSRVNQPQHF.

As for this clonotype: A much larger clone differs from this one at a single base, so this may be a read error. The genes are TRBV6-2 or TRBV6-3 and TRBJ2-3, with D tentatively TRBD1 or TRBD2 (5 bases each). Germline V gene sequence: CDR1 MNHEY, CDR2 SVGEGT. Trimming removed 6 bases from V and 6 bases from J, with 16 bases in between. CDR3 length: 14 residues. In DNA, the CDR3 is TGTGCCAGCAGGTGGGGCGGAGGTTGGGATACGCAGTATTTT. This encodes CASRWGGGWDTQYF.

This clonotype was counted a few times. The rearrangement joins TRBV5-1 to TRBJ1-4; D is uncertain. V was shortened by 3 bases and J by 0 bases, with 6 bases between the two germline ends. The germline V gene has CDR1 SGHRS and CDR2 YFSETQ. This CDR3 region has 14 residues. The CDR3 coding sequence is TGCGCCAGCAGCTCCAGTACAACTAATGAAAAACTGTTTTTT. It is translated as CASSSSTTNEKLFF.

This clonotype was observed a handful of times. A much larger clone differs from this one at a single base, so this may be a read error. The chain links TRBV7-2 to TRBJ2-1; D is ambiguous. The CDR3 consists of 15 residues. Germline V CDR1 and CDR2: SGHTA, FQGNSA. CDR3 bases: TGTGCCAGCAGCCCGCAGTGGGCCCCACTAAATGAGCGGTTCTTC. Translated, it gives CASSPQWAPLNERFF. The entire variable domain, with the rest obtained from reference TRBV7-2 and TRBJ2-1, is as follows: GAGVSQSPSNKVTEKGKDVELRCDPISGHTALYWYRQSLGQGLEFLIYFQGNSAPDKSGLPSDRFSAERTGGSVSTLTIQRTQQEDSAVYLCASSPQWAPLNERFFGPGTRLTVL.

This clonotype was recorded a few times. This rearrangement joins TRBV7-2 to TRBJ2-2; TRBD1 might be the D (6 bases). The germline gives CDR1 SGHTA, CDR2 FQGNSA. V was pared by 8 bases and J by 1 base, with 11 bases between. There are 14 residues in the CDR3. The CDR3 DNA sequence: TGTGCCAGCGGTCCGGACAGGAACACCGGGGAGCTGTTTTTT. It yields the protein CASGPDRNTGELFF.

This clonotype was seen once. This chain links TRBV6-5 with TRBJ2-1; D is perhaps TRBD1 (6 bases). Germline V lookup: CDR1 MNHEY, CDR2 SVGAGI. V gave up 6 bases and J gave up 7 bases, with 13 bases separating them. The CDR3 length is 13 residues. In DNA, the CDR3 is TGTGCCAGCAGGCCAACAGGGTGGAATGAGCAGTTCTTC. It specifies CASRPTGWNEQFF.

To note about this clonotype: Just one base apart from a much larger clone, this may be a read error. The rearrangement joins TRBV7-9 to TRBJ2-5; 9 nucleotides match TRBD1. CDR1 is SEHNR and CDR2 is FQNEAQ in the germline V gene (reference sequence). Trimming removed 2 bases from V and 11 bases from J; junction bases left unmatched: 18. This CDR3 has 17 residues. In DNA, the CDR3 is TGTGCCAGCAGCTTAACTCTAGAACAGGGGGCGCCGAATGAGCAGTACTTC. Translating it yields CASSLTLEQGAPNEQYF.

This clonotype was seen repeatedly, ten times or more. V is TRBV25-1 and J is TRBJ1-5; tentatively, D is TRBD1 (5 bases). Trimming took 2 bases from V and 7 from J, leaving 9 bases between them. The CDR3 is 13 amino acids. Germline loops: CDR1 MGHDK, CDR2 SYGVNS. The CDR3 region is CASSEQGRQPQHF. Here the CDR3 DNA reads TGTGCCAGCAGTGAACAGGGCAGGCAGCCCCAGCATTTT.

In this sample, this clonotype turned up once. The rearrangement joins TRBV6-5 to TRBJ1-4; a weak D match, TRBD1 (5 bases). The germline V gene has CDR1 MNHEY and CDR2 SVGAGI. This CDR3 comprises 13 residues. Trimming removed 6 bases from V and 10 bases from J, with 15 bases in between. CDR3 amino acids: CASRGTPSGKLFF. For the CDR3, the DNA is TGTGCCAGCAGGGGGACGCCGTCGGGAAAACTGTTTTTT.

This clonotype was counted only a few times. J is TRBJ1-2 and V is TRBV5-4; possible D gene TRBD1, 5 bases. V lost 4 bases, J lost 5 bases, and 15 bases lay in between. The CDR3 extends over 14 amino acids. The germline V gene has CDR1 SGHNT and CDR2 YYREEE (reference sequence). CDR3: CASSEGTNRYGYTF. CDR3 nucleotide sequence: TGTGCCAGCAGCGAGGGGACCAACCGGTATGGCTACACCTTC.

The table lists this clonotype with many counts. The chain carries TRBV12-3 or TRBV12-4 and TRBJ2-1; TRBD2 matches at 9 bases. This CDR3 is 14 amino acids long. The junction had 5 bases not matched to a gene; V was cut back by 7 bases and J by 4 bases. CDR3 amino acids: CASTGLASYNEQFF. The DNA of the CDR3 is TGTGCCAGCACGGGACTAGCCTCATACAATGAGCAGTTCTTC.

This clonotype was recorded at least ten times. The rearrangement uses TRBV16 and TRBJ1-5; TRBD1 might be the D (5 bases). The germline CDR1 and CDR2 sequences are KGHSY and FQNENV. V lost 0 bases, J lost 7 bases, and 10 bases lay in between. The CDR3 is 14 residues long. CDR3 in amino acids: CASSQSGGEQPQHF. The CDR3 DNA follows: TGTGCCAGCAGCCAATCTGGGGGGGAGCAGCCCCAGCATTTT.

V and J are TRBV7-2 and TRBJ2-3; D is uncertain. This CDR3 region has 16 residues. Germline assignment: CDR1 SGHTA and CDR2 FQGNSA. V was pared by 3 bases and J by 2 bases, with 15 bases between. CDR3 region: CASSFPSRIYTDTQYF. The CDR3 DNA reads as TGTGCCAGCAGCTTCCCTTCTAGGATATACACAGATACGCAGTATTTT.